The clone carrying this T cell receptor beta chain was seen a single time. Original processing methods: Researchers report that nucleated cell counts were estimated from reference gene primer amplification. Repertoires were generated with immunoSEQ multiplex PCR, while TCRdb's copy carries only in-frame clones and drops some. V and J calls plus clone size are reproduced from that table; the DNA served to infer D and trimming. The sample lists about 100,000 clones; approximately 86% were seen once. This entry comes from a study of blood T cell repertoires in COVID-19. Study in general: From T cells, B-cell-depleted T cells, or PBMCs came the material, which was cDNA or gDNA.

This CDR3 comprises 14 residues. Germline CDR1 MNHNY, CDR2 SVGAGI (reference sequence). V was pared by 6 bases and J by 4 bases, with 4 bases of the junction left unmatched. The rearrangement uses TRBV6-6 and TRBJ2-3; 10 bases line up with TRBD1. This clonotype was sampled from an older woman in a cohort sampled during active or convalescent COVID-19. Sequencing was done on a sample of peripheral blood. The CDR3 region is CASRPTGGPDTQYF. The CDR3, as DNA: TGTGCCAGCAGACCGACAGGGGGCCCAGATACGCAGTATTTT.